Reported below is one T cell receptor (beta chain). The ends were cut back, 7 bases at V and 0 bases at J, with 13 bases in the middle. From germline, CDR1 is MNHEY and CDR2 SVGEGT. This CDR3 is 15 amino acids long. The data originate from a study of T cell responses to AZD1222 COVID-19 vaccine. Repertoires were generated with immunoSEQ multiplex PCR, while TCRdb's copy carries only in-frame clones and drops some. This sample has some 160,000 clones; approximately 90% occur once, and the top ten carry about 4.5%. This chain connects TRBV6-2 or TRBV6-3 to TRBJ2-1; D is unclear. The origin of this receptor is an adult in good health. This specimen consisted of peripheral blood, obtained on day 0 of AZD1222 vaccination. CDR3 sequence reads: CASTPVADSYNEQFF. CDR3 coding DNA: TGTGCCAGCACCCCGGTCGCTGACTCCTACAATGAGCAGTTCTTC.